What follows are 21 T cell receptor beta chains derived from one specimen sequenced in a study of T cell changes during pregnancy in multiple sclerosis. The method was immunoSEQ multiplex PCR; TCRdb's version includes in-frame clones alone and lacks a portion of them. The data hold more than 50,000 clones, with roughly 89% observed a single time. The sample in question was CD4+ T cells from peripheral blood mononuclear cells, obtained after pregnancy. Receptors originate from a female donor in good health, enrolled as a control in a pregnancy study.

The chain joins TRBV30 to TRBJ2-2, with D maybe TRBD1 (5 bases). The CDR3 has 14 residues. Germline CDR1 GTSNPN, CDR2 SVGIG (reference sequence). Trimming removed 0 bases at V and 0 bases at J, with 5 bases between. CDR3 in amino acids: CAWSVTANTGELFF. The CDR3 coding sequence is TGTGCCTGGAGTGTGACAGCGAACACCGGGGAGCTGTTTTTT.

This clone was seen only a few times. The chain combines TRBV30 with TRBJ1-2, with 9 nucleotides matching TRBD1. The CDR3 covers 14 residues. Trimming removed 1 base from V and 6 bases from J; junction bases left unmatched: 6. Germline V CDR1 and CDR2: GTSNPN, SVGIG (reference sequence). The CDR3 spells CAWSGLGQGHGYTF. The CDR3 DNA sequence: TGTGCCTGGAGTGGACTGGGACAGGGACATGGCTACACCTTC.

CDR3 protein: CASSPGLAGGTDTQYF. As DNA, the CDR3 is TGTGCCAGTAGCCCGGGACTAGCGGGGGGCACAGATACGCAGTATTTT. The rearrangement joins TRBV19 to TRBJ2-3, with TRBD2 matching over 14 bases. The CDR3 contains 16 residues. The germline CDR1 and CDR2 sequences are LNHDA and SQIVND (reference sequence). Losses at the gene ends were 6 bases for V and 1 base for J; bases not matched to a gene: 3.

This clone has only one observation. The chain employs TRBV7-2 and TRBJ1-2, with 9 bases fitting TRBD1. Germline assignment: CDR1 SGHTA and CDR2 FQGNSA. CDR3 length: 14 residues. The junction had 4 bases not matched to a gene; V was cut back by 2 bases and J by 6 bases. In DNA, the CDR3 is TGTGCCAGCAGCTTAACGACAGGGGGGAATGGCTACACCTTC. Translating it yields CASSLTTGGNGYTF.

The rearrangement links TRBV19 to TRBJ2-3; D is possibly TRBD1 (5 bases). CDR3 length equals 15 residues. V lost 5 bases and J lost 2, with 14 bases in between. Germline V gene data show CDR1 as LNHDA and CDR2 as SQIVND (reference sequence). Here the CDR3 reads CASSEEQAYTDTQYF. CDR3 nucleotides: TGTGCCAGTAGTGAGGAACAGGCGTACACAGATACGCAGTATTTT.

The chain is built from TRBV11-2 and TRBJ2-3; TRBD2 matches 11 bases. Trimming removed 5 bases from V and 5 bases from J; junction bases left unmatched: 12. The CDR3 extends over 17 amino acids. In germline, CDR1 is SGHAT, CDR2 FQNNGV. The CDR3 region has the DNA TGTGCCAGCAGCCTTTCCGTAGCGGGGGGGAATAGAGATACGCAGTATTTT. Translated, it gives CASSLSVAGGNRDTQYF. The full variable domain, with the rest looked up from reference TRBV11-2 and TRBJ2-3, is EAGVAQSPRYKIIEKRQSVAFWCNPISGHATLYWYQQILGQGPKLLIQFQNNGVVDDSQLPKDRFSAERLKGVDSTLKIQPAKLEDSAVYLCASSLSVAGGNRDTQYFGPGTRLTVL.

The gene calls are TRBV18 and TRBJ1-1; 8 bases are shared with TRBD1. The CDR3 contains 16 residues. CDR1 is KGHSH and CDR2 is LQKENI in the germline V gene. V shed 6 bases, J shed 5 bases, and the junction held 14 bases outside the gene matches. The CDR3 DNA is TGTGCCAGCTCGCAGAGCCTAACAGGGGGGGGAACTGAAGCTTTCTTT. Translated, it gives CASSQSLTGGGTEAFF.

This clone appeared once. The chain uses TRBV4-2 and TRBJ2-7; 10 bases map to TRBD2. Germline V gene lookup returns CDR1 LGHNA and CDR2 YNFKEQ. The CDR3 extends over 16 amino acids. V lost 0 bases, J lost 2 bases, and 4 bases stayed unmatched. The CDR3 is CASSQDSAGGAYEQYF. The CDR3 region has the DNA TGTGCCAGCAGCCAAGATTCAGCGGGGGGGGCCTACGAGCAGTACTTC.

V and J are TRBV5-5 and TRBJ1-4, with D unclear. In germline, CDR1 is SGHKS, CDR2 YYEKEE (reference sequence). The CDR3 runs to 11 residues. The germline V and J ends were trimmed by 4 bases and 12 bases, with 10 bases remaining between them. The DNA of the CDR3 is TGTGCCAGCAGCCTACCGGGAGAACTGTTTTTT. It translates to CASSLPGELFF.

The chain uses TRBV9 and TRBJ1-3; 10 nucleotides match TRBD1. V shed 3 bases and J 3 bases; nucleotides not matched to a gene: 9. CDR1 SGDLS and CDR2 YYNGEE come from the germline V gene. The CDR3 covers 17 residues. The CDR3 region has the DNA TGTGCCAGCAGCGCAACCCCAGGACAGGGGGGTGGAAACACCATATATTTT. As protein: CASSATPGQGGGNTIYF. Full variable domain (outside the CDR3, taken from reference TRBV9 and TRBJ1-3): DSGVTQTPKHLITATGQRVTLRCSPRSGDLSVYWYQQSLDQGLQFLIQYYNGEERAKGNILERFSAQQFPDLHSELNLSSLELGDSALYFCASSATPGQGGGNTIYFGEGSWLTVV.

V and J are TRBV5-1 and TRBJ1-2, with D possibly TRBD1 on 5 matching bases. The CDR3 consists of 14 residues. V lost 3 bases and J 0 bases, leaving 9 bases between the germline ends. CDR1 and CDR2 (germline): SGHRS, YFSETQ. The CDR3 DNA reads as TGCGCCAGCAGCTGGGGGGGGTCTAACTATGGCTACACCTTC. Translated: CASSWGGSNYGYTF.

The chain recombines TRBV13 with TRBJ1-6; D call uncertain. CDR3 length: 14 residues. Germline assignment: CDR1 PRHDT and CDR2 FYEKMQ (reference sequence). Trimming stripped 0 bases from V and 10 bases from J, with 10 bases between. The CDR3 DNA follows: TGTGCCAGCAGCTTAGGCAGGTCCTACTCACCCCTCCACTTT. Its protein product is CASSLGRSYSPLHF.

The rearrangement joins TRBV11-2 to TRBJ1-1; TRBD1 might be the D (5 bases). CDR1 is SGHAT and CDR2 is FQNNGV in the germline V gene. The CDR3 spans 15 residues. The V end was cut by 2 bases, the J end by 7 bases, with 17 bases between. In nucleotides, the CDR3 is TGTGCCAGCAGCTTAAGGGGCAGGAAAGCTATTGAAGCTTTCTTT. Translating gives CASSLRGRKAIEAFF. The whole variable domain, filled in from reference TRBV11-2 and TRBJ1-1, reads EAGVAQSPRYKIIEKRQSVAFWCNPISGHATLYWYQQILGQGPKLLIQFQNNGVVDDSQLPKDRFSAERLKGVDSTLKIQPAKLEDSAVYLCASSLRGRKAIEAFFGQGTRLTVV.

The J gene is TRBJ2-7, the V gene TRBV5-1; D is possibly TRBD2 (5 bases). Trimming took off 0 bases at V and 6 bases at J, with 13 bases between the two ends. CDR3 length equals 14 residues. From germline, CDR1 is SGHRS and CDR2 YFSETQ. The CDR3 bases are TGCGCCAGCAGCTTGGTGGGAGAAACACGCGAGCAGTACTTC. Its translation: CASSLVGETREQYF.

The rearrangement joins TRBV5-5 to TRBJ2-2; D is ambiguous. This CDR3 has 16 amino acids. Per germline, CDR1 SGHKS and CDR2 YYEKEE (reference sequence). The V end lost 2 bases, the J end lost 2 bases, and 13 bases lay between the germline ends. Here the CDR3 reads CASSLSAGENTGELFF. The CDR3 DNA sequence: TGTGCCAGCAGCTTATCGGCAGGCGAAAACACCGGGGAGCTGTTTTTT.

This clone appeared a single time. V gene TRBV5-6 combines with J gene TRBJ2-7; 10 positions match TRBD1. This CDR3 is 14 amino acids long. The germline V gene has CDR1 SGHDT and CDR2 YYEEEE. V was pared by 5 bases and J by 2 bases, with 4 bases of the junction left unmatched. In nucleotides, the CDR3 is TGTGCCAGCAGAGGGGACAGGGGAGCCTACGAGCAGTACTTC. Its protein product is CASRGDRGAYEQYF. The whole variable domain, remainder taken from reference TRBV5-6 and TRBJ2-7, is DAGVTQSPTHLIKTRGQQVTLRCSPKSGHDTVSWYQQALGQGPQFIFQYYEEEERQRGNFPDRFSGHQFPNYSSELNVNALLLGDSALYLCASRGDRGAYEQYFGPGTRLTVT.

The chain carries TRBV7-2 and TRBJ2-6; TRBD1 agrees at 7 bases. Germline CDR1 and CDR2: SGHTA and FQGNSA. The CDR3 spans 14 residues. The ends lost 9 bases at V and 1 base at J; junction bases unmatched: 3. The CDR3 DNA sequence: TGTGCCAGTAAGACAGGGTCTGGGGCCAACGTCCTGACTTTC. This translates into CASKTGSGANVLTF.

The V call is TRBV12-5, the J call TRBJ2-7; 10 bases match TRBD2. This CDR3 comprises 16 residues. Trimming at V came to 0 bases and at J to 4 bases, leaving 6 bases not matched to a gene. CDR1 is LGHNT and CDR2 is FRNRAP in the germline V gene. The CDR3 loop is CASGLVLGLADYEQYF. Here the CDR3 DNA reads TGTGCTAGTGGTTTGGTATTAGGACTAGCGGATTACGAGCAGTACTTC.

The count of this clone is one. The CDR3 nucleotides read TGTGCCAGCAGCCTGCGGGTGAGCCTTTCCTACAATGAGCAGTTCTTC. This encodes CASSLRVSLSYNEQFF. The rearrangement links TRBV7-9 to TRBJ2-1; D possibly corresponds to TRBD2 (5 bases). V lost 5 bases and J 1 base, leaving 15 bases between the germline ends. This CDR3 spans 16 amino acids. Germline CDR1 SEHNR, CDR2 FQNEAQ (reference sequence).

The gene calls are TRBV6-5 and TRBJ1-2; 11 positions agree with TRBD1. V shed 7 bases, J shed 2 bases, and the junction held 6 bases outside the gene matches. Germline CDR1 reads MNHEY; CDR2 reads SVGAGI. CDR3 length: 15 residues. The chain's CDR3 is CASTMDRGRNYGYTF. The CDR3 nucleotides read TGTGCCAGCACCATGGACAGGGGGCGAAACTATGGCTACACCTTC.

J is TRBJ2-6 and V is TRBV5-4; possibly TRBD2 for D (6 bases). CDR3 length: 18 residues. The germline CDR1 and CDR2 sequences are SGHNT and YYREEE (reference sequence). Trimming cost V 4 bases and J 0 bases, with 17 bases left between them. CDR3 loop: CASSPGVGLHSGANVLTF. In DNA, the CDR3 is TGTGCCAGCAGCCCCGGGGTGGGACTCCACTCTGGGGCCAACGTCCTGACTTTC. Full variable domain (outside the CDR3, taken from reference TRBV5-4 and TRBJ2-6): ETGVTQSPTHLIKTRGQQVTLRCSSQSGHNTVSWYQQALGQGPQFIFQYYREEENGRGNFPPRFSGLQFPNYSSELNVNALELDDSALYLCASSPGVGLHSGANVLTFGAGSRLTVL.